The 6 T cell receptor beta chains below were found in one sample sequenced in a study of cytomegalovirus exposure and HLA in healthy donors. Both 60 Vbeta primers and 13 Jbeta primers went into the PCR. Produced via immunoSEQ multiplex PCR; TCRdb's table is partial and in-frame only. The sample holds 210,000 or so clones, 85% to 90% seen once. The sample was PBMCs. All receptors derive from a human donor in good health.

The gene calls are TRBV6-5 and TRBJ2-3; 7 bases are a match to TRBD2. This CDR3 is built from 15 residues. The germline V gene encodes CDR1 MNHEY and CDR2 SVGAGI. The junction had 7 bases not matched to a gene; V was cut back by 7 bases and J by 0 bases. CDR3 sequence reads: CASTKRESSTDTQYF. In DNA, the CDR3 is TGTGCCAGCACCAAGCGGGAATCTAGCACAGATACGCAGTATTTT.

This clone was seen only a few times. This sequence joins TRBV5-1 and TRBJ1-2, with 7 bases matching TRBD1. Germline CDR1 SGHRS, CDR2 YFSETQ. This CDR3 contains 12 residues. V gave up 7 bases and J gave up 8 bases; unmatched junction bases: 8. The CDR3 DNA follows: TGCGCCAGCGGAACGACAGGGTGGGGCTACACCTTC. It translates to CASGTTGWGYTF.

The V call is TRBV6-4, the J call TRBJ2-1; 8 bases map to TRBD1. This CDR3 has 13 amino acids. V lost 6 bases, J lost 10 bases, and 8 bases stayed unmatched. Germline lookup yields CDR1 MRHNA and CDR2 SNTAGT. The CDR3 is CASRQQGVGEQFF. The CDR3 DNA sequence: TGTGCCAGCAGGCAACAGGGGGTCGGGGAGCAGTTCTTC.

This rearrangement joins TRBV4-2 to TRBJ2-1, with 15 bases identical to TRBD2. Germline CDR1 and CDR2: LGHNA and YNFKEQ. V was clipped by 9 bases and J by 7 bases; unmatched bases: 10. CDR3 size: 16 residues. CDR3 bases: TGTGCCAGTGGGACTACCGGGACTAGCGGGAGGAATGAGCAGTTCTTC. Protein product: CASGTTGTSGRNEQFF.

This chain joins TRBV5-4 and TRBJ2-7; the D gene is possibly TRBD2 (6 bases). V shed 2 bases and J shed 0 bases, with 15 bases lying between them. The germline gives CDR1 SGHNT, CDR2 YYREEE (reference sequence). The CDR3 is made up of 16 amino acids. CDR3 sequence: CASSFTGRGSSYEQYF. CDR3 nucleotides: TGTGCCAGCAGCTTCACGGGGCGGGGAAGCTCCTACGAGCAGTACTTC. Supplemented by reference TRBV5-4 and TRBJ2-7, the full variable domain reads ETGVTQSPTHLIKTRGQQVTLRCSSQSGHNTVSWYQQALGQGPQFIFQYYREEENGRGNFPPRFSGLQFPNYSSELNVNALELDDSALYLCASSFTGRGSSYEQYFGPGTRLTVT.

The rearrangement links TRBV27 to TRBJ1-2, with TRBD1 matching over 8 bases. Trimming cost V 3 bases and J 3 bases; bases outside gene matches: 12. CDR1 and CDR2 from the germline V gene are MNHEY and SMNVEV (reference sequence). The CDR3 extends over 17 amino acids. CDR3 protein: CASSLGTLRGLDYGYTF. In nucleotides, the CDR3 is TGTGCCAGCAGTTTGGGAACTCTCAGGGGGCTAGACTATGGCTACACCTTC.